This T cell receptor beta chain was obtained from a study of CXCR3-negative and CXCR3-positive naive CD8 T cells. Across the whole study: Per library, roughly 1.4 +/- 0.3 million reads; approximately 150 million TRB reads overall. Regarding the study as a whole: CD5 surface expression was similar among naive subsets, and TCR strength was estimated by inference from TRB CDR3 properties. After cryopreservation, expression of CXCR3 was partially reduced, and most assays were run with fresh PBMCs.

On this clonotype itself: Its specificity is not known.

The CDR3 loop spans 13 amino acids. Per the germline V gene, CDR1 is SQVTM and CDR2 is ANQGSEA. The authors made the TRB cDNA libraries by 5' RACE using UMI labels. TCRdb reanalyzed the 5' RACE reads and collapses them to one entry per CDR3 protein, without DNA. In all, the sample yields 35,000 to 50,000 distinct CDR3 sequences. Sequencing was performed on memory CD8+ T cells from blood. V and J are TRBV29-1 and TRBJ2-2; checking the TCRdb D call of TRBD2 is not possible without DNA. The sequence was collected from a human donor in good health. Some clones in this sample may be carry-over from other donors' samples. The CDR3 reads CSASETNTGELFF.